These 5 T cell receptor beta chains originate from one sample sequenced in a study of T cells after yellow fever vaccination. One entry per CDR3 protein, called by TCRdb with MiXCR from the 5' RACE reads. The table has about 510,000 distinct CDR3 sequences, just over 20% seen once; the top ten hold approximately 15%. Sequenced here: PBMCs, sampled less than 25 days after the first yellow fever vaccination. These receptors originate from a man aged 18 to 29 who received the YFV17D yellow fever vaccine.

Only a few counts were recorded for this clonotype. V usage is TRBV21-1 and J usage is TRBJ2-5; whether TRBD1, the table's D call, matches the DNA was not checked. TRBV21-1 corresponds to a pseudogene. The length of the CDR3 is 17 residues. CDR3 bases: TGTGCCAGCAGGCTGCTTGTCAGGGGGCATCCAGGAGAGACCCAGTACTTC. Protein sequence: CASRLLVRGHPGETQYF.

The chain is built from TRBV28 and TRBJ2-1, with TRBD1 identical over 7 bases. V gave up 5 bases and J gave up 10 bases; unmatched junction bases: 8. The CDR3 totals 13 residues. Germline V CDR1 and CDR2: MDHEN, SYDVKM. CDR3 residues: CASSRDSSFEQFF. The CDR3 DNA reads TGTGCCAGCAGTCGGGACAGTTCATTCGAGCAGTTCTTC. Based on the CDR3 plus reference TRBV28 and TRBJ2-1, the full variable domain is DVKVTQSSRYLVKRTGEKVFLECVQDMDHENMFWYRQDPGLGLRLIYFSYDVKMKEKGDIPEGYSVSREKKERFSLILESASTNQTSMYLCASSRDSSFEQFFGPGTRLTVL.

The chain joins TRBV15 to TRBJ2-5; 7 bases fit TRBD1. Germline CDR1 reads LNHNV; CDR2 reads YYDKDF (reference sequence). V dropped 5 bases and J dropped 2; count of bases not matched to a gene: 5. This CDR3 comprises 14 residues. CDR3 residues: CATSRADRQETQYF. CDR3 nucleotides: TGTGCCACCAGCCGAGCGGACAGGCAAGAGACCCAGTACTTC.

In its sample, this clonotype was seen a few times. V is TRBV29-1 and J is TRBJ1-4; D remains unclear. Germline CDR1 is SQVTM and CDR2 is ANQGSEA. The V and J ends lost 4 bases and 2 bases respectively, with 8 bases between them. The length of the CDR3 is 13 residues. CDR3 coding DNA: TGCAGCGTTGGGGGTTACACTAATGAAAAACTGTTTTTT. Protein: CSVGGYTNEKLFF.

This clonotype was observed a handful of times. The rearrangement links TRBV20-1 to TRBJ2-2, with D unresolved. The CDR3 loop spans 13 amino acids. Germline V lookup: CDR1 DFQATT, CDR2 SNEGSKA (reference sequence). Trimming pared 6 bases from V and 3 bases from J, leaving 11 bases between. CDR3 region: CSARPQDTGELFF. CDR3 DNA: TGCAGTGCCCGTCCGCAGGACACCGGGGAGCTGTTTTTT.